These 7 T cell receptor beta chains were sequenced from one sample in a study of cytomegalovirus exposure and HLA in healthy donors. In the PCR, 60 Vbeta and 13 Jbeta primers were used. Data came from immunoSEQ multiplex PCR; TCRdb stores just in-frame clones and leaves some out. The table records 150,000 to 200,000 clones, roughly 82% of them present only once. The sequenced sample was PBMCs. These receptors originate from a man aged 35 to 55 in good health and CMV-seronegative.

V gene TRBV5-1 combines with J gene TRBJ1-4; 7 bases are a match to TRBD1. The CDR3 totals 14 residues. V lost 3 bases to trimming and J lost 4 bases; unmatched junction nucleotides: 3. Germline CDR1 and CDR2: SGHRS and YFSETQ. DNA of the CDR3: TGCGCCAGCAGCTGGACAGGCCTTAATGAAAAACTGTTTTTT. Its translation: CASSWTGLNEKLFF.

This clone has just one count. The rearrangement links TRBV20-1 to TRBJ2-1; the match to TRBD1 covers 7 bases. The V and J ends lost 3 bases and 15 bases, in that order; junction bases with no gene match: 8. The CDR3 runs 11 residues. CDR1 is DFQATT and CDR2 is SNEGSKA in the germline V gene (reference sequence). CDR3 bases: TGCAGTGCTAGTCCCCGGGACAGAGCGTTCTTC. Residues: CSASPRDRAFF.

CDR3 bases: TGTGCCAGCTCACCACGACAGGGGAGACAAGAGACCCAGTACTTC. It yields the protein CASSPRQGRQETQYF. The chain carries TRBV18 and TRBJ2-5, with 8 positions matching TRBD1. Per the germline V gene, CDR1 is KGHSH and CDR2 is LQKENI. The CDR3 loop spans 15 amino acids. V lost 1 base to trimming and J lost 2 bases; unmatched junction nucleotides: 3.

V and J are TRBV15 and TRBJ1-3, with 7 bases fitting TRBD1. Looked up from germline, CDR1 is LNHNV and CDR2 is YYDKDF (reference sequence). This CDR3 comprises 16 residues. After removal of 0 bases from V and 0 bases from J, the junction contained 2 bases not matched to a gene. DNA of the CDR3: TGTGCCACCAGCAGAGAGGGACAGCGCTCTGGAAACACCATATATTTT. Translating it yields CATSREGQRSGNTIYF.

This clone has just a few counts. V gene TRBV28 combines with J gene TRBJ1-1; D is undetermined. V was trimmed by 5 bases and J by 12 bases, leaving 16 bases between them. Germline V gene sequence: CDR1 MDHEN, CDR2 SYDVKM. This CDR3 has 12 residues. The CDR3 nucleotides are TGTGCCAGCAGTCCTTCGGAGGGATCCACTTTCTTT. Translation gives CASSPSEGSTFF.

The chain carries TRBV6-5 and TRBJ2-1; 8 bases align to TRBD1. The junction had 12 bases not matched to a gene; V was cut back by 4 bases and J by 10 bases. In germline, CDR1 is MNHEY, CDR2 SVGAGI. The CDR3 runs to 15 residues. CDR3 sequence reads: CASSLAPGQGREQFF. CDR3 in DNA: TGTGCCAGCAGTTTAGCCCCCGGACAGGGCCGGGAGCAGTTCTTC.

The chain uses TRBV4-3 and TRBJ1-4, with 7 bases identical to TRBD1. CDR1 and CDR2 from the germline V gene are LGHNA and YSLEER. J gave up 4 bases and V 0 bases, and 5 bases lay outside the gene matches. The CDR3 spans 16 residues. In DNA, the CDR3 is TGCGCCAGCAGCCAAGATCTGGGACAGCTTAATGAAAAACTGTTTTTT. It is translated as CASSQDLGQLNEKLFF.